One sample yielded the 32 T cell receptor beta chains listed below, sequenced in a study of regulatory T cells in long-lasting Graves disease. Time point meaning: newly diagnosed GD, antithyroid drugs for less than 3 months. TCR sequences were obtained from RNA taken from PBMCs. The authors built TCR beta libraries using iRepertoire HTBI primers and Arm-PCR of CDR3 regions. One entry per CDR3 protein results from TCRdb running MiXCR on the multiplex PCR reads. The sample carries about 420,000 distinct CDR3 sequences, 15% to 20% recorded once. The same sample was also used in a study of T cells in Graves' hyperthyroidism and ophthalmopathy.

The sample consisted of peripheral blood mononuclear cells (PBMCs), taken at new diagnosis, from a patient treated with antithyroid drugs. The receptors derive from a woman in her late teens or twenties with Graves disease.

This clonotype was observed many times. This sequence joins TRBV5-1 and TRBJ1-1, with D perhaps TRBD1 (5 bases). Trimming shortened V by 3 bases and J by 6 bases, and 12 bases separated the two germline ends. Germline values: CDR1 SGHRS, CDR2 YFSETQ. The CDR3 runs 13 residues. CDR3 DNA: TGCGCCAGCAGCTGGACCCGAGGGGCTGAAGCTTTCTTT. It encodes CASSWTRGAEAFF. Full variable domain (outside the CDR3, taken from reference TRBV5-1 and TRBJ1-1): KAGVTQTPRYLIKTRGQQVTLSCSPISGHRSVSWYQQTPGQGLQFLFEYFSETQRNKGNFPGRFSGRQFSNSRSEMNVSTLELGDSALYLCASSWTRGAEAFFGQGTRLTVV.

This clonotype was counted ten times or more. The rearrangement uses TRBV28 and TRBJ2-7; 7 positions match TRBD1. The ends lost 7 bases at V and 3 bases at J; junction bases unmatched: 3. The CDR3 has 12 residues. Germline V gene data show CDR1 as MDHEN and CDR2 as SYDVKM. This CDR3 is CASTGGVYEQYF. The CDR3, as DNA: TGTGCCAGCACAGGGGGAGTCTACGAGCAGTACTTC.

This clonotype was detected many times. The chain recombines TRBV7-8 with TRBJ1-1; D is uncertain. This CDR3 region has 12 residues. Between the trimmed V and J ends, which lost 6 bases and 0 bases, there was a span of 5 bases. Germline V lookup: CDR1 SGHVS, CDR2 FQNEAQ. CDR3 nucleotide sequence: TGTGCCAGCAGTTTCCTGAACACTGAAGCTTTCTTT. This gives the protein CASSFLNTEAFF.

This clonotype occurred many times. This CDR3 reads CASSPSGQLGAEQYF. As DNA, the CDR3 is TGCGCCAGCAGCCCTTCGGGACAGTTGGGAGCCGAGCAGTACTTC. The rearrangement uses TRBV5-1 and TRBJ2-7; 7 nucleotides line up with TRBD1. The CDR3 extends over 15 amino acids. The germline gives CDR1 SGHRS, CDR2 YFSETQ. J was trimmed by 6 bases and V by 4 bases; bases with no gene match: 13.

This clonotype has ten or more counts. The genes are TRBV20-1 and TRBJ2-7, with 9 nucleotides matching TRBD2. The CDR3 runs 16 residues. Germline V CDR1 and CDR2: DFQATT, SNEGSKA (reference sequence). Trimming removed 0 bases from V and 5 bases from J; junction bases left unmatched: 11. Written as DNA, the CDR3 is TGCAGTGCTAGAGACCCTAGCGGGAAGAGTAACCACGAGCAGTACTTC. Translated, it gives CSARDPSGKSNHEQYF.

At least ten counts were recorded for this clonotype. The rearrangement joins TRBV20-1 to TRBJ2-3; 7 bases map to TRBD1. The CDR3 totals 15 residues. Per the germline V gene, CDR1 is DFQATT and CDR2 is SNEGSKA (reference sequence). V was clipped by 4 bases and J by 1 base; unmatched bases: 8. This chain's CDR3 is CSANPGQPRTDTQYF. In DNA form, the CDR3 reads TGCAGTGCTAACCCGGGACAGCCCCGCACAGATACGCAGTATTTT.

This clonotype appeared many times. V is TRBV7-3 and J is TRBJ2-5; 11 bases are shared with TRBD1. V was clipped by 3 bases and J by 3 bases; unmatched bases: 3. Germline lookup yields CDR1 SGHTA and CDR2 FQGTGA. This CDR3 is built from 15 residues. The CDR3 loop is CASSFGGQGEETQYF. CDR3 in DNA: TGTGCCAGCAGCTTCGGGGGACAGGGGGAAGAGACCCAGTACTTC.

Many counts were recorded for this clonotype. The chain couples TRBV7-9 to TRBJ2-5, with 8 bases that match TRBD1. With V trimmed by 6 bases and J by 7 bases, 10 bases remained unmatched. Germline V CDR1 and CDR2: SEHNR, FQNEAQ (reference sequence). This CDR3 spans 14 amino acids. The CDR3 nucleotides read TGTGCCAGCAGGGCAGGGGGCCAGCAACGGACCCAGTACTTC. Amino acids: CASRAGGQQRTQYF.

Concerning this clonotype itself: A much bigger clone sits one base away, suggesting this may be a read error. The genes are TRBV10-2 and TRBJ2-1; D uncertain. Germline V gene data show CDR1 as WSHSY and CDR2 as SAAADI. The CDR3 is made up of 14 amino acids. Here the CDR3 reads CASSGIDGRSEQLF. The CDR3 region has the DNA TGCGCCAGCAGTGGAATAGATGGGCGGAGTGAGCAGCTCTTC.

This clonotype was picked up many times. This chain connects TRBV20-1 to TRBJ2-1; 10 bases agree with TRBD2. The CDR3 has 15 residues. The V and J ends lost 2 bases and 2 bases, in that order; junction bases with no gene match: 3. Germline V gene lookup returns CDR1 DFQATT and CDR2 SNEGSKA (reference sequence). CDR3 region: CSARLGLATYNEQFF. Written as DNA, the CDR3 is TGCAGTGCTAGATTGGGACTAGCGACCTACAATGAGCAGTTCTTC.

This clonotype was recorded at least ten times. The chain is built from TRBV28 and TRBJ2-7; no firm D call. The CDR3 length is 15 residues. Looked up from germline, CDR1 is MDHEN and CDR2 is SYDVKM. Trimming removed 4 bases from V and 0 bases from J, with 13 bases in between. CDR3 DNA sequence: TGTGCCAGCAGTTCTGCTGGTGCCCTCTCCTACGAGCAGTACTTC. This gives the protein CASSSAGALSYEQYF. The whole variable domain, remainder taken from reference TRBV28 and TRBJ2-7, is DVKVTQSSRYLVKRTGEKVFLECVQDMDHENMFWYRQDPGLGLRLIYFSYDVKMKEKGDIPEGYSVSREKKERFSLILESASTNQTSMYLCASSSAGALSYEQYFGPGTRLTVT.

This clonotype came up many times. The chain is built from TRBV20-1 and TRBJ2-7; 13 bases map to TRBD2. V was clipped by 6 bases and J by 3 bases; unmatched bases: 5. Germline values: CDR1 DFQATT, CDR2 SNEGSKA (reference sequence). The CDR3 has 14 residues. The CDR3 loop reads CSARGLAGVYEQYF. CDR3 nucleotides: TGCAGTGCCCGAGGACTAGCGGGAGTCTACGAGCAGTACTTC.

This clonotype was detected many times. The chain joins TRBV3-1 to TRBJ2-3, with no clear D. V gave up 1 base and J gave up 6 bases, with 8 bases separating them. Germline V lookup: CDR1 LGHDT, CDR2 YNNKEL (reference sequence). This CDR3 contains 13 residues. This CDR3 reads CASSQGHPDTQYF. The CDR3, as DNA: TGTGCCAGCAGCCAAGGACATCCGGATACGCAGTATTTT.

This clonotype was seen repeatedly, ten times or more. V usage is TRBV20-1 and J usage is TRBJ2-7; TRBD2 might be the D (5 bases). V was cut by 3 bases and J by 4 bases, with 22 bases left in between. The germline CDR1 and CDR2 sequences are DFQATT and SNEGSKA (reference sequence). The CDR3 sequence is 16 residues long. CDR3 protein: CSASGVAGRVLYEQYF. As DNA, the CDR3 is TGCAGTGCTAGTGGTGTGGCGGGCCGAGTTCTGTACGAGCAGTACTTC.

This clonotype was counted many times. The chain carries TRBV7-3 and TRBJ1-4; D is possibly TRBD1 (5 bases). Germline lookup yields CDR1 SGHTA and CDR2 FQGTGA. The V end was cut by 2 bases, the J end by 8 bases, with 15 bases between. This CDR3 region has 15 residues. CDR3 nucleotides: TGTGCCAGCAGCTTACTTCCAGGGTCGGGAGAAAAACTGTTTTTT. Protein sequence: CASSLLPGSGEKLFF.

This clonotype was recorded at least ten times. V and J are TRBV20-1 and TRBJ2-7, with TRBD2 matching 12 bases. The germline V gene has CDR1 DFQATT and CDR2 SNEGSKA (reference sequence). Trimming cost V 6 bases and J 3 bases; bases outside gene matches: 6. This CDR3 spans 14 amino acids. The CDR3 loop reads CSATGLAGLYEQYF. CDR3 DNA sequence: TGCAGTGCAACCGGACTAGCGGGGCTCTACGAGCAGTACTTC.

The chain joins TRBV9 to TRBJ2-1; TRBD2 is a possible D gene (6 bases). V lost 4 bases, J lost 3 bases, and 17 bases lay in between. CDR1 and CDR2 (germline): SGDLS, YYNGEE. The CDR3 has 16 amino acids. CDR3 nucleotide sequence: TGTGCCAGCAGCCTAAACGGGGACGGGAGCTACAATGAGCAGTTCTTC. Protein: CASSLNGDGSYNEQFF.

Ten or more counts support this clonotype. This rearrangement joins TRBV6-5 to TRBJ2-7, with TRBD1 identical over 7 bases. V lost 4 bases, J lost 0 bases, and 15 bases stayed unmatched. The CDR3 spans 18 residues. Germline lookup yields CDR1 MNHEY and CDR2 SVGAGI. The CDR3: CASSSPSTGWFSSYEQYF. CDR3 DNA: TGTGCCAGCAGTTCGCCTTCGACAGGGTGGTTCAGCTCCTACGAGCAGTACTTC.

Many counts were recorded for this clonotype. This chain uses TRBV27 with TRBJ2-3; 7 bases align to TRBD2. The J segment lost 7 bases and the V segment lost 6 bases, leaving 7 bases of the junction unmatched. The CDR3 totals 13 residues. Germline V gene lookup returns CDR1 MNHEY and CDR2 SMNVEV (reference sequence). The CDR3 nucleotides read TGTGCCAGCAGAGCCACTAGCGTCAATACGCAGTATTTT. Amino acids: CASRATSVNTQYF.

This clonotype was detected only a few times. This sequence joins TRBV4-3 and TRBJ2-7, with 7 bases fitting TRBD1. The V gene end was trimmed by 0 bases and the J gene end by 3 bases; junction bases not matched to a gene: 2. The CDR3 is 14 residues long. Per germline, CDR1 LGHNA and CDR2 YSLEER. The CDR3 loop reads CASSQEWTGYEQYF. The CDR3 DNA is TGCGCCAGCAGCCAAGAATGGACAGGCTACGAGCAGTACTTC.

This clonotype was counted ten times or more. The chain uses TRBV28 and TRBJ2-7, with 7 bases aligning to TRBD1. Germline-derived CDR1 and CDR2 are MDHEN and SYDVKM. V lost 1 base and J lost 3; bases outside the gene matches: 6. This CDR3 is built from 15 residues. CDR3 in DNA: TGTGCCAGCAGTTTATACCGGGACAGCCTCTACGAGCAGTACTTC. Amino acid sequence: CASSLYRDSLYEQYF.

The chain is built from TRBV6-1 and TRBJ1-2, with D uncertain. V was cut by 6 bases and J by 5 bases, with 10 bases left in between. This CDR3 spans 12 amino acids. CDR1 is MNHNS, CDR2 SASEGT, per germline. CDR3 protein: CASSPDTYGYTF. In DNA form, the CDR3 reads TGTGCCAGCAGCCCCGACACGTATGGCTACACCTTC.

This clonotype was observed at least ten times. The rearrangement joins TRBV28 to TRBJ2-1, with 14 nucleotides matching TRBD2. Per the germline V gene, CDR1 is MDHEN and CDR2 is SYDVKM. The CDR3 is 16 amino acids. J was trimmed by 11 bases and V by 6 bases; bases with no gene match: 12. CDR3 loop: CASSGTSGSKGLKQFF. Here the CDR3 DNA reads TGTGCCAGCAGCGGGACTAGCGGGAGTAAGGGGCTTAAGCAGTTCTTC.

In this sample, this clonotype turned up a few times. The chain employs TRBV7-9 and TRBJ2-7, with D perhaps TRBD2 (6 bases). The V gene's germline CDR1 is SEHNR and CDR2 FQNEAQ (reference sequence). This CDR3 spans 16 amino acids. The V gene lost 4 bases and the J gene lost 7 bases, with 23 bases spanning the gap. CDR3 sequence (DNA): TGTGCCAGCAGCTCCAGAGCCGGGAAGTTAGCGGAGGAGCAGTACTTC. Translation gives CASSSRAGKLAEEQYF. Full variable domain (rest looked up from reference TRBV7-9 and TRBJ2-7): DTGVSQNPRHKITKRGQNVTFRCDPISEHNRLYWYRQTLGQGPEFLTYFQNEAQLEKSRLLSDRFSAERPKGSFSTLEIQRTEQGDSAMYLCASSSRAGKLAEEQYFGPGTRLTVT.

The chain links TRBV7-9 to TRBJ1-4; TRBD1 is a possible D gene (5 bases). Trimming stripped 5 bases from V and 7 bases from J, with 14 bases between. The CDR3 is 14 residues long. Germline V lookup: CDR1 SEHNR, CDR2 FQNEAQ (reference sequence). The CDR3 protein is CASSPAGRSEKLFF. Here the CDR3 DNA reads TGTGCCAGCAGCCCCGCAGGGAGGTCTGAAAAACTGTTTTTT.

Turning to this clonotype: A much larger clone lies one base from this, so it may be a read error. The conserved closing phenylalanine or tryptophan is absent in this CDR3, likely reflecting a read error. This chain connects TRBV3-1 to TRBJ2-2; TRBD1 aligns across 7 bases. Germline V gives CDR1 LGHDT, CDR2 YNNKEL (reference sequence). This CDR3 is 16 amino acids long. The J segment lost 1 base and the V segment lost 2 bases, leaving 4 bases of the junction unmatched. In DNA, the CDR3 is TGTGCCAGCAGCCAACTTCAGGGGGAGAACACCGGGGAGCTGTTTCTT. This translates into CASSQLQGENTGELFL.

The rearrangement joins TRBV19 to TRBJ2-7, with D possibly matching TRBD1 (6 bases). The CDR3 has 13 residues. The germline gives CDR1 LNHDA, CDR2 SQIVND (reference sequence). Trimming stripped 6 bases from V and 3 bases from J, with 12 bases between. The CDR3 bases are TGTGCCAGTAGAGGCAGGGGTAGCTACGAGCAGTACTTC. This gives the protein CASRGRGSYEQYF.

This clonotype has just a few counts. The chain recombines TRBV5-4 with TRBJ1-1; possible D gene TRBD1, 5 bases. V lost 4 bases to trimming and J lost 5 bases, with 18 bases between them. The germline CDR1 and CDR2 sequences are SGHNT and YYREEE (reference sequence). This CDR3 spans 15 amino acids. This chain's CDR3 is CASSLPQQGSTEAFF. CDR3 nucleotide sequence: TGTGCCAGCAGCCTCCCCCAGCAGGGCTCAACTGAAGCTTTCTTT.

This clonotype turned up a few times. The gene calls are TRBV12-3 or TRBV12-4 and TRBJ1-4; TRBD1 matches at 7 bases. The J segment lost 8 bases and the V segment lost 6 bases, leaving 9 bases of the junction unmatched. The CDR3 extends over 14 amino acids. CDR3 sequence: CASSQRQGSEKLFF. The DNA of the CDR3 is TGTGCCAGCAGCCAAAGACAGGGCTCGGAAAAACTGTTTTTT.

This clonotype was detected once. V is TRBV7-9 and J is TRBJ2-2; the match to TRBD1 covers 8 bases. J lost 6 bases, V lost 4 bases, and 7 bases had no gene match. CDR3 length equals 15 residues. CDR1 and CDR2 from the germline V gene are SEHNR and FQNEAQ (reference sequence). The CDR3 reads CASSWGTGGSGELFF. The CDR3 nucleotides read TGTGCCAGCAGCTGGGGGACAGGAGGGTCCGGGGAGCTGTTTTTT.

This chain uses TRBV2 with TRBJ2-7, with D perhaps given as TRBD1 or TRBD2 (5 bases each). This CDR3 contains 14 residues. V lost 7 bases and J 3 bases, leaving 16 bases between the germline ends. CDR1 is SNHLY and CDR2 is FYNNEI in the germline V gene. The CDR3 region is CASIRGAGSYEQYF. CDR3 DNA sequence: TGTGCCAGCATAAGGGGTGCAGGGAGCTACGAGCAGTACTTC.

In this sample, this clonotype turned up many times. The rearrangement joins TRBV20-1 to TRBJ2-7; perhaps TRBD1 as D (5 bases). Germline-derived CDR1 and CDR2 are DFQATT and SNEGSKA (reference sequence). The CDR3 consists of 13 residues. Trimming took 4 bases from V and 3 from J, leaving 13 bases between them. This chain's CDR3 is CSAKDRNFYEQYF. CDR3 in DNA: TGCAGTGCTAAAGACAGAAACTTCTACGAGCAGTACTTC.